This T cell receptor (beta chain) stems from a study of shared clonotypes between healthy human individuals. Study findings and constraints: Relative to their counterparts shared across all four donors, non-shared clonotypes exhibited diminished generation probabilities.

Those who donated were healthy HIV-negative adults, with no recent acute infections or vaccinations reported. There are 15 residues in the CDR3. V lost 4 bases and J lost 5; bases outside the gene matches: 9. Germline loops: CDR1 SEHNR, CDR2 FQNEAQ (reference sequence). Assay used: immunoSEQ multiplex PCR; TCRdb lists only in-frame clones, some missing. The table includes about a million clones, approximately 75% detected once. Notes on this clone: Its antigen is not identified.

This sequence joins TRBV7-9 and TRBJ2-5, with 8 bases fitting TRBD1. The sample comprised memory CD4+ T cells from PBMCs. Subset reported: CD45RA-negative fraction. The clonotype originates from a man aged 18 to 29 in good health. Some clones in this sample may be carry-over from other donors' samples. CDR3 in amino acids: CASSSLGQAAETQYF. CDR3 nucleotides: TGTGCCAGCAGCTCCTTGGGACAGGCCGCGGAGACCCAGTACTTC.